This TCR beta chain came from a study of blood T cell repertoires in COVID-19. Study-wide context: Whether acute or convalescent, the COVID-19 samples came from the United States, Italy and Spain. From T cells, B-cell-depleted T cells, or PBMCs came the material, which was cDNA or gDNA.

The J segment lost 4 bases and the V segment lost 0 bases, leaving 3 bases of the junction unmatched. The germline V gene has CDR1 LNHNV and CDR2 YYDKDF (reference sequence). This CDR3 contains 16 residues. Original methodology: Amplification from reference gene primers served as the basis for estimated nucleated cell counts. The table came from immunoSEQ multiplex PCR; TCRdb's copy has only in-frame clones and leaves some out. That table furnishes V, J and clone size, whereas the DNA furnished D and trimming. The sample carries fewer than 250,000 clones, over 65% recorded once. The source of this sequence is a woman aged 70-85 years with active or convalescent COVID-19. The sequencing sample was made of peripheral blood. This sequence joins TRBV15 and TRBJ2-3; 11 bases align to TRBD2. The CDR3 DNA follows: TGTGCCACCAGCAGAGATCTAGCGGGAGGCCCAGATACGCAGTATTTT. Translating gives CATSRDLAGGPDTQYF.